The T cell receptor (beta chain) under discussion was sequenced for a study of shared clonotypes between healthy human individuals. The V and J ends lost 0 bases and 3 bases respectively, with 17 bases between them. The CDR3 is 17 amino acids. The germline V gene encodes CDR1 SGHRS and CDR2 YFSETQ. The table came from immunoSEQ multiplex PCR; TCRdb's copy has only in-frame clones and leaves some out. The repertoire consists of approximately 1,500,000 clones, with approximately 98% occurring once and the leading ten covering around 0.45%. The origin of this receptor is a man aged 25-45 years in good health. The specimen sequenced was naive CD4+ T cells sorted from blood. The subset: CD45RA+ positively selected. V and J are TRBV5-1 and TRBJ2-3; no firm D call. CDR3 in DNA: TGCGCCAGCAGCTTGGGACAACGGCCTCCTTCGACAGATACGCAGTATTTT. Protein product: CASSLGQRPPSTDTQYF.